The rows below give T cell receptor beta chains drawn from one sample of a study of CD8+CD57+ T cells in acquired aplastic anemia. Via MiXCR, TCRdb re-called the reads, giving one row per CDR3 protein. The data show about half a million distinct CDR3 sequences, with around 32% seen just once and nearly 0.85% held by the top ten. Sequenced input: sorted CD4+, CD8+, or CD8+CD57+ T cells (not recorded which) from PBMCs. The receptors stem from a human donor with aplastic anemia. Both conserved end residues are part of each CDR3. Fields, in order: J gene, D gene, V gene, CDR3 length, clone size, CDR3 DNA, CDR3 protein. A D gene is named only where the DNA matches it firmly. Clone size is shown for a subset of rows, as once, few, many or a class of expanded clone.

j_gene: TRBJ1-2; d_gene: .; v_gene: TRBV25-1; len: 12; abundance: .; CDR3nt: TGTGCCAGCAGTGACCTGTTATATGGCCGCACCTTC; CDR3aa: CASSDLLYGRTF
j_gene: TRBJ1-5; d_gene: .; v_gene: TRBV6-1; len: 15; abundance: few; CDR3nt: TGTGCCAGCACCCCGTCCCTAGATAGCAATCAGCCCCAGCATTTT; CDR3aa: CASTPSLDSNQPQHF
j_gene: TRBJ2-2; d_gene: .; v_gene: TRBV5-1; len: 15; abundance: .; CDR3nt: TGCGCCAGCAGCTTCGCCGGATCGAACACCGGGGAGCTGTTTTTT; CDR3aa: CASSFAGSNTGELFF
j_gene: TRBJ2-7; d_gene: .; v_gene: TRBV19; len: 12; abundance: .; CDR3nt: TGTGCCAGTAGTATAGGGCCACCTGAGCAGTACTTC; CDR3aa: CASSIGPPEQYF
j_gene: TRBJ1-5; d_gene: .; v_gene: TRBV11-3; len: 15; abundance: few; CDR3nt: TGTGCCAGCAGCTTAGAACACGATAGCAATCAGCCCCAGCATTTT; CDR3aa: CASSLEHDSNQPQHF
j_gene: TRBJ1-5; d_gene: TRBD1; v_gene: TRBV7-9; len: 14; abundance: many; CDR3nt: TGTGCCAGCAGCTCGGACAGGGAAGGACAGCCCCAGCATTTT; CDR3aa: CASSSDREGQPQHF
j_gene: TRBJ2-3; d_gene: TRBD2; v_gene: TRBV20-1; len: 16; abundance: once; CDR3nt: TGCAGTCCCCGGGAGGCTGGCGGGCTTAGCACAGATACGCAGTATTTT; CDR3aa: CSPREAGGLSTDTQYF
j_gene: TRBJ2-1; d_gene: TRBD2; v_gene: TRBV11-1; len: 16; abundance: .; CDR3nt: TGTGCCAGCAGCTTCGGGACTAGCGGGGGGCTGAGTGAGCAGTTCTTC; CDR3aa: CASSFGTSGGLSEQFF
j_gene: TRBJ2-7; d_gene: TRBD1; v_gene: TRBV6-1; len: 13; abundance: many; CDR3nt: TGTGCCAGCAGGTCGGGACAGGGCTACGAGCAGTACTTC; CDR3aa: CASRSGQGYEQYF
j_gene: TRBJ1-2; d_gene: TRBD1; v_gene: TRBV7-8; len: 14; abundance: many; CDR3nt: TGTGCCAGCAGCTTAGACAGGGGGGGTGAAGGCTACACCTTC; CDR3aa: CASSLDRGGEGYTF
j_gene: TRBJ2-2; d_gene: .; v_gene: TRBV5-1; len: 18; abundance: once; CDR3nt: TGCGCCAGCAGCTTGGGGGCCTTACTAGGCCCTGTGGGCGGGGAGCTGTTTTTT; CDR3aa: CASSLGALLGPVGGELFF
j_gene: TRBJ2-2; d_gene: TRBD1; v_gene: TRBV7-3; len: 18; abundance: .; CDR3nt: TGTGCCAGCAGCTCCCGAGACAGGGGGCACTTGATACCCGGGGAGCTGTTTTTT; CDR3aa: CASSSRDRGHLIPGELFF
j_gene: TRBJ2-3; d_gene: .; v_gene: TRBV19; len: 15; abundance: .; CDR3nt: TGTGCCAGCAGACGGAGCGTTTGGGGCACAGATACGCAGTATTTT; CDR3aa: CASRRSVWGTDTQYF
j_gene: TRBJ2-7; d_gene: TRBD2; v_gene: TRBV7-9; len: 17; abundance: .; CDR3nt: TGTGCCAGCAGCCAAGAAGTCAGTAGCGGGGCTGCCTACGAGCAGTACTTC; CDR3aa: CASSQEVSSGAAYEQYF
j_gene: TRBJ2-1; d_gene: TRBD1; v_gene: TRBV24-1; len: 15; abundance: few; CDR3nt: TGTGCCAGCAGGCGGGACAGGGTTATCTCCAATGAGCAGTTCTTC; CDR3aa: CASRRDRVISNEQFF
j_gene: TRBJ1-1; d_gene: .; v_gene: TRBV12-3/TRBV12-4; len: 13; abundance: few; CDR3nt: TGTGCCAGCAGTTATAGTCTTGATCCTGAAGCTTTCTTT; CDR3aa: CASSYSLDPEAFF
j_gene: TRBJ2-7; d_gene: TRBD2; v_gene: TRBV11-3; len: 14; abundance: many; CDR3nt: TGTGCCAGCAGCTCCTGGTCGGGGCGGGGGGAGCAGTACTTC; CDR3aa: CASSSWSGRGEQYF
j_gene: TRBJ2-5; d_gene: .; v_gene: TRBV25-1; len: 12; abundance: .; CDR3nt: TGTGCCAGCAGCTCCTGGGGGGAGACCCAGTACTTC; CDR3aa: CASSSWGETQYF
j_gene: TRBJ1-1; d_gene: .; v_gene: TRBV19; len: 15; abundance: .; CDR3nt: TGTGCCAGTAGTGCCCGGGGGCGAGGGAACACTGAAGCTTTCTTT; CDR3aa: CASSARGRGNTEAFF
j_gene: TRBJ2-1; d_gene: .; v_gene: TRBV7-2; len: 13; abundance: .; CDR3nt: TGTGCCAGCAGTCCTAGGGGGTTCAATGAGCAGTTCTTC; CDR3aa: CASSPRGFNEQFF
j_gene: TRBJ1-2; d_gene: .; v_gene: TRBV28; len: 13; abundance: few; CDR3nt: TGTGCCAGCAGTTTGAACTTCAGAGATGGCTACACCTTC; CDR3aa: CASSLNFRDGYTF
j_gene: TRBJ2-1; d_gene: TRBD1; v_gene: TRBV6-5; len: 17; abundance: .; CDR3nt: TGTGCCAGCAGTTACTCGAGGGGACAGGGGGCCTACAATGAGCAGTTCTTC; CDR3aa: CASSYSRGQGAYNEQFF
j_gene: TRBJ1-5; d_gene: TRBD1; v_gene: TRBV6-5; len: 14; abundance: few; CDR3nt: TGTGCCAGCAGGACAGGGGGGAGCAATCAGCCCCAGCATTTT; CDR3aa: CASRTGGSNQPQHF
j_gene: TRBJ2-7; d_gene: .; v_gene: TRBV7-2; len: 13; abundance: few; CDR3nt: TGTGCCAGCAGCTTAGGAGTTTATCTCGAGCAGTACTTC; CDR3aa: CASSLGVYLEQYF
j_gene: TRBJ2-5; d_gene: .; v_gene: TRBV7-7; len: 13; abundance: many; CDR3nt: TGTGCTAGCAGCCGGGACCATCAAGAGACCCAGTACTTC; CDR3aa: CASSRDHQETQYF
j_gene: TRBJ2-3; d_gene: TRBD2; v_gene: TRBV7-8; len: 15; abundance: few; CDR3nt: TGTGCCAGCAGCCAAGAAACTAGCGGGGGTCATACGCAGTATTTT; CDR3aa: CASSQETSGGHTQYF
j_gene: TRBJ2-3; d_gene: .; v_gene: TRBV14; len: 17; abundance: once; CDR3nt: TGTGCCAGCAGCCAGGTCCGGGGCAGCAGGGAGCCAGATACGCAGTATTTT; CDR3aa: CASSQVRGSREPDTQYF
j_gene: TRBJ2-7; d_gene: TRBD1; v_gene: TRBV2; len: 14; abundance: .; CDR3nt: TGTGCCAGCAGACTAGGGACAGAGGGGCGCGAGCAGTACTTC; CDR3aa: CASRLGTEGREQYF
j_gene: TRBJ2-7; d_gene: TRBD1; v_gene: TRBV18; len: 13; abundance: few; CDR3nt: TGTGCCAGCTCACCCTTACAGGGGGACGAGCAGTACTTC; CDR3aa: CASSPLQGDEQYF
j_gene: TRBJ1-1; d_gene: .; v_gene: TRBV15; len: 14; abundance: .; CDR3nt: TGTGCCACCAGCAGAGTAGCAGGGAACACTGAAGCTTTCTTT; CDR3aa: CATSRVAGNTEAFF
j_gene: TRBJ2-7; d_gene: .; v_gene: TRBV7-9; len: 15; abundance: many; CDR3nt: TGTGCCAGCAGCCTAAGACTAGCAGGGGTCTACGAGCAGTACTTC; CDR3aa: CASSLRLAGVYEQYF
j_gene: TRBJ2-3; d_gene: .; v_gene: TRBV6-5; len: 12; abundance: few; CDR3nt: TGTGCCAGCAGTTACCCGGTAGATACGCAGTATTTT; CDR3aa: CASSYPVDTQYF
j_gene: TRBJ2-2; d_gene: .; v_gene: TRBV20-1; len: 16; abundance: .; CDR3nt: TGCAGTGCTAGAGACCAAACTAGGCAGGGCACCGGGGAGCTGTTTTTT; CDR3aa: CSARDQTRQGTGELFF
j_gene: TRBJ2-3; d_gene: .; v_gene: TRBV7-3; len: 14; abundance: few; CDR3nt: TGTGCCAGCAGCTTAAAAGGGTTTACAGATACGCAGTATTTT; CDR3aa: CASSLKGFTDTQYF
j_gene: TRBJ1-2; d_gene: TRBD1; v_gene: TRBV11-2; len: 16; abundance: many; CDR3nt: TGTGCCAGCAGCCCAGGGGGCCGGGGCACAGACTATGGCTACACCTTC; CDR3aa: CASSPGGRGTDYGYTF
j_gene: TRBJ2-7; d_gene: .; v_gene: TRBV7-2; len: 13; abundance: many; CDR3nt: TGTGCCAGCAGCGTCGGACAGATCTACGAGCAGTACTTC; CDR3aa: CASSVGQIYEQYF
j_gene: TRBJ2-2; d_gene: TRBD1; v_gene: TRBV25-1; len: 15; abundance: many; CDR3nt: TGTGCCAGCAGTGGTCGGACAGGGAACACCGGGGAGCTGTTTTTT; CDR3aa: CASSGRTGNTGELFF
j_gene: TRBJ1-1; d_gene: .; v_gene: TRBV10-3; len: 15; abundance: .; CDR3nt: TGTGCCAGCAGTGACTCGAGCGGACCGATTATGAAGGCTTTCTTT; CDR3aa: CASSDSSGPIMKAFF